The 26 T cell receptor beta chains in this list originate from one sample, sequenced in a study of control samples from healthy donors and cancer patients. This table comes from immunoSEQ multiplex PCR, and its TCRdb copy is limited to in-frame clones, with some not included. The table shows under 150,000 clones, with around 90% occurring only once. Sequencing input: blood. These receptors were obtained from a man younger than 45 in good health.

This clone appeared once. The V gene is TRBV11-2, the J gene TRBJ2-7; 9 bases are a match to TRBD1. Germline CDR1 is SGHAT and CDR2 is FQNNGV. Germline trimming cut 5 bases from V and 3 bases from J; bases unmatched to any gene: 5. There are 14 residues in the CDR3. In DNA, the CDR3 is TGTGCCAGCAGCATCCGGACAGGGGACTACGAGCAGTACTTC. As protein: CASSIRTGDYEQYF.

This rearrangement joins TRBV24-1 to TRBJ2-5; TRBD1 aligns across 9 bases. The V gene's germline CDR1 is KGHDR and CDR2 SFDVKD. The CDR3 sequence is 14 residues long. The V segment lost 4 bases and the J segment 5 bases; nucleotides outside the gene matches: 4. The DNA for the CDR3 is TGTGCCACCAGTGACCCGGGACAGGGTGAGACCCAGTACTTC. It specifies CATSDPGQGETQYF.

The rearrangement uses TRBV7-6 and TRBJ2-3; D is unclear. V was pared by 2 bases and J by 2 bases, with 8 bases between. This CDR3 region has 14 residues. Germline CDR1 SGHVS, CDR2 FNYEAQ. In nucleotides, the CDR3 is TGTGCCAGCAGCTTAAGTTCACTCACAGATACGCAGTATTTT. The encoded protein is CASSLSSLTDTQYF.

This clone was seen more than once but under ten times. The genes are TRBV19 and TRBJ2-1; D perhaps matches TRBD1 (5 bases). CDR3 length: 18 amino acids. CDR1 LNHDA and CDR2 SQIVND come from the germline V gene (reference sequence). Trimming took 3 bases from V and 1 from J, leaving 19 bases between them. CDR3 region: CASSIPGAPVRSYNEQFF. As DNA, the CDR3 is TGTGCCAGTAGTATCCCTGGGGCACCAGTGCGGTCCTACAATGAGCAGTTCTTC.

The V and J genes are TRBV7-3 and TRBJ2-3; weak D call: TRBD2 (5 bases). Germline V gene lookup returns CDR1 SGHTA and CDR2 FQGTGA. CDR3 length equals 12 residues. V lost 2 bases and J lost 7, with 7 bases in between. Written as DNA, the CDR3 is TGTGCCAGCAGCTTACCGGGGAATACGCAGTATTTT. Amino acids: CASSLPGNTQYF.

The CDR3 sequence: CASSQATGATYEQYF. The DNA for the CDR3 is TGCGCCAGCAGCCAAGCCACCGGGGCCACCTACGAGCAGTACTTC. The J gene is TRBJ2-7, the V gene TRBV4-1; D tentatively fits TRBD1 or TRBD2 (5 bases each). The CDR3 extends over 15 amino acids. Germline V gives CDR1 MGHRA, CDR2 YSYEKL. Trimming cost V 1 base and J 2 bases, with 12 bases left between them.

V gene TRBV7-2 combines with J gene TRBJ2-1; 7 bases fit TRBD1. After removal of 4 bases from V and 6 bases from J, the junction contained 6 bases not matched to a gene. The CDR3 has 14 amino acids. Germline V gene lookup returns CDR1 SGHTA and CDR2 FQGNSA. For the CDR3, the DNA is TGTGCCAGCAGCTCTAGACAGGGTACCAATGAGCAGTTCTTC. It translates to CASSSRQGTNEQFF.

This chain joins TRBV4-3 and TRBJ2-2; D is ambiguous. The germline V and J ends were trimmed by 0 bases and 1 base, with 3 bases remaining between them. Germline CDR1 LGHNA, CDR2 YSLEER. The CDR3 runs to 14 residues. CDR3 in amino acids: CASSQDMNTGELFF. The CDR3 nucleotides are TGCGCCAGCAGCCAAGATATGAACACCGGGGAGCTGTTTTTT.

The rearrangement joins TRBV29-1 to TRBJ2-5, with D perhaps matching TRBD2 (5 bases). Per germline, CDR1 SQVTM and CDR2 ANQGSEA. V was clipped by 6 bases and J by 2 bases, with 10 bases between them. This CDR3 comprises 12 residues. In DNA form, the CDR3 reads TGCAGCGTATGGCGGACTCAAGAGACCCAGTACTTC. Translating gives CSVWRTQETQYF.

This clone is a singleton in its sample. The rearrangement uses TRBV5-4 and TRBJ2-3; D may be TRBD1 or TRBD2 (5 bases each). From germline, CDR1 is SGHNT and CDR2 YYREEE (reference sequence). Trimming stripped 2 bases from V and 3 bases from J, with 16 bases between. The CDR3 is 16 residues long. The CDR3 sequence is CASSFGGQGSTDTQYF. CDR3 nucleotides: TGTGCCAGCAGCTTCGGCGGGCAGGGAAGTACAGATACGCAGTATTTT. Filled out from reference TRBV5-4 and TRBJ2-3, the complete variable domain reads ETGVTQSPTHLIKTRGQQVTLRCSSQSGHNTVSWYQQALGQGPQFIFQYYREEENGRGNFPPRFSGLQFPNYSSELNVNALELDDSALYLCASSFGGQGSTDTQYFGPGTRLTVL.

The CDR3 DNA is TGTGCCAGCAGCTTGGTAGGGGGCCTTGGCGATACGCAGTATTTT. This translates into CASSLVGGLGDTQYF. The chain has TRBV11-3 and TRBJ2-3, with TRBD1 identical over 7 bases. Germline trimming cut 3 bases from V and 6 bases from J; bases unmatched to any gene: 9. Germline assignment: CDR1 SGHNT and CDR2 YENEEA. This CDR3 is built from 15 residues.

V gene TRBV11-2 combines with J gene TRBJ2-7, with TRBD2 as a possible D gene (5 bases). Trimming took 5 bases from V and 10 from J, leaving 24 bases between them. Germline assignment: CDR1 SGHAT and CDR2 FQNNGV. The CDR3 has 15 amino acids. Here the CDR3 reads CASSLVEGAARSQYF. In nucleotides, the CDR3 is TGTGCCAGCAGCCTAGTAGAGGGAGCCGCGCGTAGCCAGTACTTC.

CDR3 sequence reads: CASSSSQGYNEQFF. In nucleotides, the CDR3 is TGTGCCAGCAGCTCTTCCCAGGGTTACAATGAGCAGTTCTTC. The rearrangement uses TRBV5-4 and TRBJ2-1, with D possibly matching TRBD1 (5 bases). With 3 bases removed from V and 4 bases from J, the gap between germline ends came to 11 bases. This CDR3 spans 14 amino acids. Germline CDR1 reads SGHNT; CDR2 reads YYREEE (reference sequence).

The V call is TRBV2, the J call TRBJ2-3, with 8 bases that match TRBD2. The germline V gene has CDR1 SNHLY and CDR2 FYNNEI. With V trimmed by 6 bases and J by 4 bases, 3 bases remained unmatched. The CDR3 totals 13 residues. CDR3 coding DNA: TGTGCCAGCAGCGGGGGGGCCCCAGATACGCAGTATTTT. Translating it yields CASSGGAPDTQYF. The whole variable domain, remainder taken from reference TRBV2 and TRBJ2-3, is EPEVTQTPSHQVTQMGQEVILRCVPISNHLYFYWYRQILGQKVEFLVSFYNNEISEKSEIFDDQFSVERPDGSNFTLKIRSTKLEDSAMYFCASSGGAPDTQYFGPGTRLTVL.

The chain's CDR3 is CASSLVSPQGTGAFF. The DNA of the CDR3 is TGTGCCAGCAGCTTAGTGAGCCCCCAGGGGACCGGAGCTTTCTTT. V and J are TRBV7-8 and TRBJ1-1; D is perhaps TRBD1 (6 bases). CDR1 SGHVS and CDR2 FQNEAQ come from the germline V gene. The CDR3 runs 15 residues. V was cut by 1 base and J by 10 bases, with 19 bases left in between.

V is TRBV7-2 and J is TRBJ1-5; TRBD1 agrees at 8 bases. The ends lost 5 bases at V and 6 bases at J; junction bases unmatched: 6. The germline CDR1 and CDR2 sequences are SGHTA and FQGNSA. This CDR3 region has 14 residues. The CDR3 region has the DNA TGTGCCAGCAGCGGTACCACAGGGGGTCAGCCCCAGCATTTT. It encodes CASSGTTGGQPQHF.

The CDR3 nucleotides read TGTGCCAGCAGCCAACTCCGGACTAGCGGGAGGGGCACAGATACGCAGTATTTT. This encodes CASSQLRTSGRGTDTQYF. The V and J genes are TRBV14 and TRBJ2-3; 15 bases are a match to TRBD2. CDR3 size: 18 residues. The V and J ends lost 2 bases and 1 base, in that order; junction bases with no gene match: 4. Germline V CDR1 and CDR2: SGHDN, FVKESK.

The V and J genes are TRBV6-2 or TRBV6-3 and TRBJ2-5, with D tentatively TRBD1 (6 bases). The CDR3 is 16 residues long. The V end lost 0 bases, the J end lost 5 bases, and 16 bases lay between the germline ends. Germline V gene lookup returns CDR1 MNHEY and CDR2 SVGEGT. CDR3 protein: CASSYSRSGVDETQYF. In nucleotides, the CDR3 is TGTGCCAGCAGTTACTCGAGATCAGGGGTGGACGAGACCCAGTACTTC.

The chain has TRBV29-1 and TRBJ1-5; perhaps TRBD1 as D (5 bases). CDR3 size: 14 residues. The ends were cut back, 5 bases at V and 6 bases at J, with 17 bases in the middle. The V gene's germline CDR1 is SQVTM and CDR2 ANQGSEA. CDR3 bases: TGCAGCGTTCAGGAGGGGAAGGGGCGTCAGCCCCAGCATTTT. Protein sequence: CSVQEGKGRQPQHF.

The chain uses TRBV24-1 and TRBJ2-7; D call uncertain. CDR1 and CDR2 (germline): KGHDR, SFDVKD. CDR3 length: 13 residues. Between the trimmed V and J ends, which lost 9 bases and 5 bases, there was a span of 16 bases. CDR3 protein: CATAGPYRDEQYF. For the CDR3, the DNA is TGTGCCACCGCCGGGCCCTACCGGGACGAGCAGTACTTC.

Comment on this clone: Germline is not matched at one junction end, which may reflect a read error. This chain uses TRBV25-1 with TRBJ1-6, with a possible D match to TRBD1 (6 bases). The CDR3 extends over 12 amino acids. The germline V gene encodes CDR1 MGHDK and CDR2 SYGVNS. This CDR3 is CASSDSGGIATF. The DNA of the CDR3 is TGTGCCAGCAGTGACTCCGGGGGCATCGCTACGTTT. Based on the CDR3 plus reference TRBV25-1 and TRBJ1-6, the full variable domain is EADIYQTPRYLVIGTGKKITLECSQTMGHDKMYWYQQDPGMELHLIHYSYGVNSTEKGDLSSESTVSRIRTEHFPLTLESARPSHTSQYLCASSDSGGIATFGNGTRLTVT.

This chain uses TRBV19 with TRBJ2-7; TRBD2 agrees at 10 bases. With 4 bases clipped from V and 5 bases from J, the junction kept 5 bases outside the gene matches. Germline lookup yields CDR1 LNHDA and CDR2 SQIVND (reference sequence). This CDR3 has 14 amino acids. CDR3 region: CASSNSGGTHEQYF. The CDR3 nucleotides are TGTGCCAGTAGTAATAGCGGGGGGACCCACGAGCAGTACTTC.

The chain couples TRBV5-5 to TRBJ2-6, with 13 bases aligning to TRBD2. With 0 bases clipped from V and 4 bases from J, the junction kept 4 bases outside the gene matches. The CDR3 is 18 amino acids. Germline lookup yields CDR1 SGHKS and CDR2 YYEKEE (reference sequence). The CDR3 DNA sequence: TGTGCCAGCAGCTTGGGGACTAGCGGGGGACCCGGGGCCAACGTCCTGACTTTC. This codes for CASSLGTSGGPGANVLTF.

A single count supports this clone. The chain joins TRBV7-2 to TRBJ2-2; a possible D gene is TRBD2 (5 bases). CDR1 and CDR2 (germline): SGHTA, FQGNSA. This CDR3 has 16 amino acids. The germline V and J ends were trimmed by 5 bases and 0 bases, with 13 bases remaining between them. The CDR3 reads CASSLGLVANTGELFF. CDR3 nucleotide sequence: TGTGCCAGCAGCCTCGGACTTGTCGCGAACACCGGGGAGCTGTTTTTT.

The genes are TRBV11-3 and TRBJ1-1; D perhaps matches TRBD1 (6 bases). The CDR3 runs 15 residues. CDR1 is SGHNT, CDR2 YENEEA, per germline. Trimming stripped 5 bases from V and 7 bases from J, with 20 bases between. The chain's CDR3 is CASSPLIRRGHEAFF. As DNA, the CDR3 is TGTGCCAGCAGCCCCCTGATTCGGAGGGGACATGAAGCTTTCTTT. The full variable domain, its missing parts supplied by reference TRBV11-3 and TRBJ1-1, is EAGVVQSPRYKIIEKKQPVAFWCNPISGHNTLYWYLQNLGQGPELLIRYENEEAVDDSQLPKDRFSAERLKGVDSTLKIQPAELGDSAVYLCASSPLIRRGHEAFFGQGTRLTVV.

The J gene is TRBJ2-1, the V gene TRBV29-1, with 10 bases that match TRBD2. The CDR3 covers 17 residues. The V gene end was trimmed by 1 base and the J gene end by 2 bases; junction bases not matched to a gene: 8. Germline assignment: CDR1 SQVTM and CDR2 ANQGSEA. The CDR3 nucleotides read TGCAGCGTTGAAGTGGGGCTAGCGGGAGTAACCTACAATGAGCAGTTCTTC. Translation gives CSVEVGLAGVTYNEQFF.